The next 9 T cell receptor beta chains were all read from a single sample in a study of post-analysis software for immune sequencing data. Findings of the study overall: Included in a set of about five TRBV segments more frequent in patients than controls were TRBV5-6, TRBV5-1 and TRBV20-1.

The library was made from cDNA and included unique molecular identifiers. TCRdb recomputed calls from the PCR reads with MiXCR, one row per CDR3 protein. Among about 260,000 distinct CDR3 sequences listed, roughly a third were seen once. These receptors' antigens are unknown. Sequencing used blood. Receptors originate from a girl aged 10 to 17 with multiple sclerosis.

The CDR3 region has the DNA TGTGCCAGCAGGGGACTAGCTGCTAGCACAGATACGCAGTATTTT. It is translated as CASRGLAASTDTQYF. V gene TRBV6-1 combines with J gene TRBJ2-3, with 9 nucleotides matching TRBD2. The V gene's germline CDR1 is MNHNS and CDR2 SASEGT. J gave up 0 bases and V 6 bases, and 4 bases lay outside the gene matches. The CDR3 loop spans 15 amino acids.

This clonotype was counted many times. The chain uses TRBV20-1 and TRBJ2-7; D is possibly TRBD1 (5 bases). Germline V gene lookup returns CDR1 DFQATT and CDR2 SNEGSKA (reference sequence). V gave up 0 bases and J gave up 1 base, with 16 bases separating them. The CDR3 totals 16 residues. The CDR3 region is CSARDVTGEESYEQYF. CDR3 nucleotides: TGCAGTGCTAGAGATGTAACAGGTGAAGAATCCTACGAGCAGTACTTC.

This clonotype came up many times. The chain joins TRBV28 to TRBJ2-1; tentative D call: TRBD1 (5 bases). Trimming removed 2 bases from V and 0 bases from J, with 8 bases in between. Germline CDR1 reads MDHEN; CDR2 reads SYDVKM. The CDR3 contains 15 residues. CDR3 DNA sequence: TGTGCCAGCAGTTTAAGGGGCCTCTCCTACAATGAGCAGTTCTTC. It is translated as CASSLRGLSYNEQFF. Looking up the rest from reference TRBV28 and TRBJ2-1 gives the full variable domain: DVKVTQSSRYLVKRTGEKVFLECVQDMDHENMFWYRQDPGLGLRLIYFSYDVKMKEKGDIPEGYSVSREKKERFSLILESASTNQTSMYLCASSLRGLSYNEQFFGPGTRLTVL.

The V call is TRBV3-1, the J call TRBJ1-5, with D maybe TRBD1 (5 bases). This CDR3 is 14 amino acids long. CDR1 LGHDT and CDR2 YNNKEL come from the germline V gene (reference sequence). V was cut by 9 bases and J by 1 base, with 13 bases left in between. DNA of the CDR3: TGTGCCAGTAACAACGGGGGGAGCAATCAGCCCCAGCATTTT. Amino acids: CASNNGGSNQPQHF.

This clonotype was seen ten or more times. The CDR3 DNA follows: TGTGCCAGCAGCGTACGAAGAGTCGACACTGAAGCTTTCTTT. It codes for CASSVRRVDTEAFF. The rearrangement links TRBV4-2 to TRBJ1-1; D is undetermined. The CDR3 consists of 14 residues. CDR1 and CDR2 (germline): LGHNA, YNFKEQ. V lost 5 bases and J 3 bases, leaving 13 bases between the germline ends.

Comment on this clonotype: A read error may explain this, as a much larger clone is one base away. V is TRBV5-1 and J is TRBJ2-5, with 12 bases fitting TRBD2. Trimming took 4 bases from V and 11 from J; bases not matched to a gene: 15. The CDR3 totals 16 residues. CDR1 is SGHRS, CDR2 YFSETQ, per germline. As DNA, the CDR3 is TGCGCCAGCAGCCTTCTCCCGACTAGCGGGAGTAATGAGCAGTACTTC. Encoded protein: CASSLLPTSGSNEQYF.

A word on this clonotype: A much larger clone is a single base away; this may be a read error. The chain joins TRBV4-1 to TRBJ2-5, with 9 bases identical to TRBD2. V lost 1 base and J lost 11; bases outside the gene matches: 17. Per the germline V gene, CDR1 is MGHRA and CDR2 is YSYEKL. This CDR3 is built from 17 residues. CDR3 sequence (DNA): TGCGCCAGCAGCCAAGTAGTAGGCGGGGGGGCTATAAATGAGCAGTACTTC. Its protein product is CASSQVVGGGAINEQYF.

Concerning this clonotype: A much larger clone is a single base away; this may be a read error. J is TRBJ1-1 and V is TRBV3-1, with D possibly being TRBD1 (5 bases). Germline V gene lookup returns CDR1 LGHDT and CDR2 YNNKEL (reference sequence). The CDR3 has 12 amino acids. The DNA of the CDR3 is TGTGCCAGCAGCCGGGGGAACACTGGAGCTTTCTTT. This codes for CASSRGNTGAFF.

This clonotype was seen a handful of times. The V call is TRBV6-1, the J call TRBJ1-6; D is unresolved. The germline V gene has CDR1 MNHNS and CDR2 SASEGT. CDR3 length equals 16 residues. The V gene lost 0 bases and the J gene lost 8 bases, with 14 bases spanning the gap. CDR3 in DNA: TGTGCCAGCAGTGAAGCAAAAGGGTTAAACGATTCACCCCTCCACTTT. Its protein is CASSEAKGLNDSPLHF.